The 4 T cell receptor beta chains reported below all come from one sample, sequenced in a study of cytomegalovirus exposure and HLA in healthy donors. The repertoire was sequenced with immunoSEQ multiplex PCR; TCRdb's copy has only in-frame clones and lacks some. The sample has around 150,000 clones, 85% to 90% seen once. Sequencing input: PBMCs. Receptors originate from a man aged 18 to 29 in good health and CMV-seronegative.

The rearrangement uses TRBV4-3 and TRBJ2-7; 7 nucleotides align to TRBD1. Per the germline V gene, CDR1 is LGHNA and CDR2 is YSLEER. The CDR3 totals 16 residues. The V gene end was trimmed by 5 bases and the J gene end by 0 bases; junction bases not matched to a gene: 10. The CDR3 here is CASSGETGTASYEQYF. CDR3 sequence (DNA): TGCGCCAGCAGCGGAGAGACCGGGACAGCCTCCTACGAGCAGTACTTC.

This chain uses TRBV11-2 with TRBJ1-3; D gene uncertain. V lost 10 bases to trimming and J lost 0 bases, with 10 bases between them. Germline lookup yields CDR1 SGHAT and CDR2 FQNNGV. This CDR3 has 13 amino acids. As DNA, the CDR3 is TGTGCCAACGGACTCAGCTCTGGAAACACCATATATTTT. Residues: CANGLSSGNTIYF. The whole variable domain, filled in from reference TRBV11-2 and TRBJ1-3, reads EAGVAQSPRYKIIEKRQSVAFWCNPISGHATLYWYQQILGQGPKLLIQFQNNGVVDDSQLPKDRFSAERLKGVDSTLKIQPAKLEDSAVYLCANGLSSGNTIYFGEGSWLTVV.

The rearrangement joins TRBV27 to TRBJ2-4, with a possible D match to TRBD2 (6 bases). Trimming stripped 7 bases from V and 5 bases from J, with 9 bases between. The CDR3 sequence is 12 residues long. Germline lookup yields CDR1 MNHEY and CDR2 SMNVEV (reference sequence). The CDR3 is CASMGGQNIQYF. CDR3 DNA: TGTGCCAGCATGGGGGGACAAAACATTCAGTACTTC.

The rearrangement links TRBV28 to TRBJ2-7; the D gene is possibly TRBD2 (5 bases). Trimming shortened V by 7 bases and J by 5 bases, and 15 bases separated the two germline ends. The CDR3 extends over 13 amino acids. CDR1 MDHEN and CDR2 SYDVKM come from the germline V gene. DNA for the CDR3: TGTGCCAGCACCTTCTCGGGGTACGACGAGCAGTACTTC. Residues: CASTFSGYDEQYF.